Included here is one T cell receptor (beta chain) sequence, with context. Its antigen is not identified. Only Caucasian adults living in Nashville, Tennessee made up the donor group. CD45RA-negative memory and CD45RA+ naive subsets were split from the CD4+ cells. Trimming removed 6 bases from V and 4 bases from J; junction bases left unmatched: 6. The CDR3 length is 15 residues. CDR1 is MNHNY, CDR2 SVGAGI, per germline (reference sequence). This sample is drawn from a study of shared clonotypes between healthy human individuals. Findings of the study overall: Shared clonotypes: about 5% naive CD4, roughly 3.8% naive CD8, over 2% memory CD4, approximately 0.4% memory CD8.

Genomic DNA of each subset was evenly split across several immunoSEQ plates. TCRdb's copy holds only in-frame clones and misses some; the assay was immunoSEQ multiplex PCR. The sample lists under 2,500,000 clones; approximately 95% were seen once. The TCR comes from a man younger than 30 in good health. Source material: naive CD4+ T cells sorted from blood. Subset here: CD45RA+ positively selected. V is TRBV6-6 and J is TRBJ1-4; 9 positions agree with TRBD1. This chain's CDR3 is CASSRSTGGNEKLFF. The CDR3 coding sequence is TGTGCCAGCAGCCGATCGACAGGGGGTAATGAAAAACTGTTTTTT.